A selection of T cell receptor beta chains follows, all from one sample in a study of cytomegalovirus exposure and HLA in healthy donors. Data came from immunoSEQ multiplex PCR; TCRdb stores just in-frame clones and leaves some out. The repertoire consists of roughly 130,000 clones, with roughly 70% occurring once and the leading ten covering more than 2%. Sample: PBMCs. The receptors were gathered from a woman in her thirties or forties in good health and CMV-seropositive. Each CDR3 is given with its conserved first and last residue.

TRBV5-4 | CASSSGTSGSRGTDTQYF
TRBV27 | CASRAGRGSYEQYF
TRBV7-9 | CASSLLAGGRDEQFF
TRBV6-5 | CASSQSTDTQYF
TRBV19 | CASSREGRYGYTF
TRBV18 | CASSPPSSSGNTIYF
TRBV6-1 | CASSEGRRIQETQYF
TRBV5-1 | CASNNRGRVLGGTEAFF
TRBV30 | CAWSVWLAGSTDTQYF
TRBV5-1 | CASSLSTDSQGNTEAFF
TRBV28 | CASSQTGGGLGKLGYQPQHF
TRBV28 | CASSLVGLGGLETQYF
TRBV28 | CASSPPAPTGASGYTF
TRBV7-9 | CASRRGEVNNEQFF
TRBV19 | CASSRLPGQGQNEQFF
TRBV7-9 | CASTEGNTEAFF
TRBV28 | CASSPHREGEAFF
TRBV5-1 | CASSLPGQGKANEKLFF
TRBV7-2 | CASSWSQSSNQPQHF
TRBV28 | CASSFGQYYEQYF
TRBV19 | CASTDAGRISGANVLTF
TRBV20-1 | CSARANYEQYF
TRBV7-9 | CASSLVQGASDTQYF
TRBV25-1 | CASSEFWRPGQETQYF
TRBV19 | CASSITTSGHNEQFF
TRBV6-5 | CASSQNTGSYGYTF
TRBV30 | CARSAGRQGVHEQFF
TRBV30 | CAWSPYGGSGGEQYF
TRBV5-1 | CASRVAGANEQFF
TRBV5-4 | CASSLEGLAGTYEQYF
TRBV4-1 | CASRKSGGGPEEELFF
TRBV5-4 | CASSLVQGWGGMTEAFF